Following are 20 T cell receptor beta chains from one sample sequenced in a study of cytomegalovirus exposure and HLA in healthy donors. It was with 60 Vbeta and 13 Jbeta primers that the PCR ran. Assay used: immunoSEQ multiplex PCR; TCRdb lists only in-frame clones, some missing. The table has fewer than 250,000 clones, 60% to 80% seen once. What was sequenced was PBMCs. The receptor set was obtained from a male donor in good health and CMV-seronegative.

The J gene is TRBJ2-2, the V gene TRBV7-3; D gene ambiguous. CDR3 size: 13 residues. CDR1 is SGHTA and CDR2 is FQGTGA in the germline V gene. V shed 5 bases and J shed 10 bases, with 14 bases lying between them. The CDR3 region is CASSPHMAEELFF. CDR3 DNA sequence: TGTGCCAGCAGCCCCCATATGGCCGAGGAGCTGTTTTTT.

A note on this clone: One end of the junction varies from germline; a read error may be responsible. This chain uses TRBV7-7 with TRBJ2-3, with 7 bases matching TRBD2. The CDR3 sequence is 16 residues long. Per the germline V gene, CDR1 is SSHAT and CDR2 is FNYEAQ (reference sequence). The CDR3 DNA sequence: TGTGCTAGCAGCTTAGGGTCTAGCGGATACACAGATACGCAGTATTTT. Protein product: CASSLGSSGYTDTQYF.

The chain recombines TRBV18 with TRBJ1-5; 7 bases line up with TRBD1. The CDR3 length is 17 residues. CDR1 and CDR2 (germline): KGHSH, LQKENI. J lost 0 bases, V lost 0 bases, and 5 bases had no gene match. The CDR3 sequence is CASSPPTGKYSNQPQHF. The CDR3 DNA reads as TGTGCCAGCTCACCACCGACAGGGAAGTATAGCAATCAGCCCCAGCATTTT.

A note on this clone: Germline and junction disagree at one end, which may indicate a read error. The chain joins TRBV11-2 to TRBJ2-7; 9 positions agree with TRBD1. Per the germline V gene, CDR1 is SGHAT and CDR2 is FQNNGV. The CDR3 spans 16 residues. CDR3 amino acids: CASRFTGTGPSYEQYF. CDR3 nucleotides: TGTGCCAGCCGCTTTACCGGGACAGGGCCCTCCTACGAGCAGTACTTC.

This clone showed up just a few times. J is TRBJ1-1 and V is TRBV28; 9 positions match TRBD1. This CDR3 spans 14 amino acids. J was trimmed by 5 bases and V by 7 bases; bases with no gene match: 8. Germline CDR1 is MDHEN and CDR2 is SYDVKM. In DNA, the CDR3 is TGTGCCAGCACCGGAGGACAGGGGTTTACTGAAGCTTTCTTT. Amino acid sequence: CASTGGQGFTEAFF.

The chain links TRBV20-1 to TRBJ2-5; no reliable D call. V dropped 3 bases and J dropped 7 bases, with 9 bases sitting between them. CDR1 is DFQATT, CDR2 SNEGSKA, per germline (reference sequence). The CDR3 sequence is 11 residues long. The CDR3, as DNA: TGCAGTGCTAGGACGCAGGCGACCCAGTACTTC. Residues: CSARTQATQYF.

This chain uses TRBV6-5 with TRBJ1-1, with D perhaps matching TRBD1 (5 bases). This CDR3 contains 13 residues. Germline V gene data show CDR1 as MNHEY and CDR2 as SVGAGI. Trimming took 6 bases from V and 1 from J, leaving 9 bases between them. Here the CDR3 DNA reads TGTGCCAGCAGGTATACAGGGAACACTGAAGCTTTCTTT. It encodes CASRYTGNTEAFF.

The V call is TRBV19, the J call TRBJ1-3; D is ambiguous. V dropped 5 bases and J dropped 3 bases, with 8 bases sitting between them. This CDR3 spans 13 amino acids. The germline CDR1 and CDR2 sequences are LNHDA and SQIVND (reference sequence). CDR3 nucleotides: TGTGCCAGTAGTTTCCTATATGGAAACACCATATATTTT. Residues: CASSFLYGNTIYF.

This chain uses TRBV27 with TRBJ2-5; 12 nucleotides agree with TRBD2. V shed 6 bases and J 4 bases; nucleotides not matched to a gene: 9. Germline CDR1 and CDR2: MNHEY and SMNVEV (reference sequence). This CDR3 has 16 amino acids. The CDR3: CASRKAGLAGRETQYF. The CDR3 DNA is TGTGCCAGCAGAAAAGCCGGACTAGCGGGGAGAGAGACCCAGTACTTC.

The chain employs TRBV9 and TRBJ1-1; TRBD1 matches 7 bases. V gave up 4 bases and J gave up 7 bases; unmatched junction bases: 7. This CDR3 is built from 13 residues. CDR1 is SGDLS and CDR2 is YYNGEE in the germline V gene. This chain's CDR3 is CASSSRDRDEAFF. In DNA form, the CDR3 reads TGTGCCAGCAGCTCCCGAGACAGGGATGAAGCTTTCTTT. The full variable domain, completed using reference TRBV9 and TRBJ1-1, is DSGVTQTPKHLITATGQRVTLRCSPRSGDLSVYWYQQSLDQGLQFLIQYYNGEERAKGNILERFSAQQFPDLHSELNLSSLELGDSALYFCASSSRDRDEAFFGQGTRLTVV.

This chain connects TRBV5-1 to TRBJ1-3; D possibly corresponds to TRBD1 (6 bases). The V and J ends lost 4 bases and 5 bases respectively, with 13 bases between them. The CDR3 runs 14 residues. Germline loops: CDR1 SGHRS, CDR2 YFSETQ. In DNA, the CDR3 is TGCGCCAGCAGCCTAGGGGGGGACAGAAACACCATATATTTT. As protein: CASSLGGDRNTIYF.

The rearrangement uses TRBV9 and TRBJ1-2, with 7 bases lining up with TRBD1. Germline V gives CDR1 SGDLS, CDR2 YYNGEE. This CDR3 contains 14 residues. V lost 0 bases, J lost 4 bases, and 3 bases stayed unmatched. The CDR3 protein is CASSVDRDSYGYTF. DNA for the CDR3: TGTGCCAGCAGCGTAGACAGGGACAGCTATGGCTACACCTTC.

The chain couples TRBV5-5 to TRBJ2-7; TRBD1 might be the D (6 bases). The germline V gene has CDR1 SGHKS and CDR2 YYEKEE (reference sequence). CDR3 length: 15 residues. V lost 0 bases and J 3 bases, leaving 13 bases between the germline ends. CDR3 DNA: TGTGCCAGCAGCTTGGCCTGGGGGCAGGGCTACGAGCAGTACTTC. This translates into CASSLAWGQGYEQYF.

This rearrangement joins TRBV18 to TRBJ2-7; 9 nucleotides match TRBD2. Looked up from germline, CDR1 is KGHSH and CDR2 is LQKENI. The V and J ends lost 3 bases and 2 bases, in that order; junction bases with no gene match: 8. CDR3 size: 16 residues. In DNA, the CDR3 is TGTGCCAGCTCACCCAATCTAGCGGGACTTACCTACGAGCAGTACTTC. It translates to CASSPNLAGLTYEQYF.

For the CDR3, the DNA is TGTGCCAGCTCACCACTCCCCGGGACAGGGGTTCTTGGCTACACCTTC. Translation gives CASSPLPGTGVLGYTF. This chain links TRBV18 with TRBJ1-2, with 10 bases aligning to TRBD1. The CDR3 consists of 16 residues. Looked up from germline, CDR1 is KGHSH and CDR2 is LQKENI. The V gene end was trimmed by 1 base and the J gene end by 7 bases; junction bases not matched to a gene: 9.

This clone was recorded only once. V gene TRBV5-1 combines with J gene TRBJ1-4; 7 bases map to TRBD1. Germline V gives CDR1 SGHRS, CDR2 YFSETQ. V dropped 4 bases and J dropped 7; count of bases not matched to a gene: 7. This CDR3 is 14 amino acids long. CDR3 sequence reads: CASSRGRGGEKLFF. The CDR3 nucleotides read TGCGCCAGCAGCAGGGGGCGAGGCGGTGAAAAACTGTTTTTT. Combining the CDR3 with reference TRBV5-1 and TRBJ1-4 gives the whole variable domain KAGVTQTPRYLIKTRGQQVTLSCSPISGHRSVSWYQQTPGQGLQFLFEYFSETQRNKGNFPGRFSGRQFSNSRSEMNVSTLELGDSALYLCASSRGRGGEKLFFGSGTQLSVL.

With respect to this clone: Germline is not matched at one junction end, which may reflect a read error. The genes are TRBV7-9 and TRBJ2-1, with D possibly matching TRBD2 (6 bases). Germline CDR1 reads SEHNR; CDR2 reads FQNEAQ (reference sequence). The CDR3 contains 15 residues. The CDR3 is CSSSPADYSYNEQFF. In nucleotides, the CDR3 is TGTTCCAGCAGCCCCGCGGACTATTCCTACAATGAGCAGTTCTTC. Together with reference TRBV7-9 and TRBJ2-1, the CDR3 gives the full variable domain: DTGVSQNPRHKITKRGQNVTFRCDPISEHNRLYWYRQTLGQGPEFLTYFQNEAQLEKSRLLSDRFSAERPKGSFSTLEIQRTEQGDSAMYLCSSSPADYSYNEQFFGPGTRLTVL.

The J gene is TRBJ2-5, the V gene TRBV27, with 9 bases fitting TRBD1. V gave up 6 bases and J gave up 2 bases; unmatched junction bases: 10. The length of the CDR3 is 16 residues. Germline V gene data show CDR1 as MNHEY and CDR2 as SMNVEV (reference sequence). The CDR3 region is CASSHMTGGGQETQYF. The CDR3 coding sequence is TGTGCCAGCAGCCATATGACAGGGGGTGGGCAAGAGACCCAGTACTTC.

The gene calls are TRBV30 and TRBJ2-6; perhaps TRBD1 as D (7 bases). With 5 bases removed from V and 0 bases from J, the gap between germline ends came to 23 bases. The CDR3 consists of 19 residues. Germline CDR1 and CDR2: GTSNPN and SVGIG (reference sequence). Here the CDR3 reads CAWVRGAFALVSGANVLTF. As DNA, the CDR3 is TGTGCCTGGGTCAGGGGGGCATTCGCTCTAGTCTCTGGGGCCAACGTCCTGACTTTC.

The gene calls are TRBV28 and TRBJ1-2, with D unclear. The V gene's germline CDR1 is MDHEN and CDR2 SYDVKM. The ends were cut back, 5 bases at V and 4 bases at J, with 8 bases in the middle. The CDR3 is 12 amino acids. The CDR3 region has the DNA TGTGCCAGCAGTACCTCGGGCTATGGCTACACCTTC. Its protein is CASSTSGYGYTF.